The rows below give T cell receptor beta chains drawn from one sample of a study of T-cell memory formation after mild COVID-19. One entry per CDR3 protein results from TCRdb running MiXCR on the 5' RACE reads. The data contain about 390,000 distinct CDR3 sequences, around a sixth of them seen just once; the ten biggest clones take up around a fifth. Specimen: PBMCs or a T cell subset sorted from them (not recorded which). These receptors were collected from a man between 18 and 29 years old who had mild COVID-19 (a few samples of this study predate the infection). Cell type and time point are not known. Both conserved end residues are part of each CDR3. The D gene is left open where the match is weak. Part of the rows lack a size; the others show once, few, many or a class for expanded clones.

clone_size | j_call | v_call | d_call | cdr3_length | cdr3_aa | cdr3_nt
- | TRBJ2-3 | TRBV6-5 | TRBD2 | 15 | CASGRLAGETDTQYF | TGTGCCAGCGGCCGACTAGCGGGGGAAACAGATACGCAGTATTTT
few | TRBJ2-5 | TRBV5-6 | - | 13 | CASSYRGVETQYF | TGTGCCAGCAGCTATAGAGGTGTTGAGACCCAGTACTTC
few | TRBJ2-3 | TRBV5-1 | - | 13 | CASSSRRLNTQYF | TGCGCCAGCAGCTCCCGGCGGTTGAATACGCAGTATTTT
- | TRBJ1-1 | TRBV11-2 | - | 14 | CASSLDGHGTKAFF | TGTGCCAGCAGCTTAGATGGCCACGGTACGAAAGCTTTCTTT
few | TRBJ2-5 | TRBV20-1 | - | 11 | CSATLGETQYF | TGCAGTGCCACACTAGGGGAGACCCAGTACTTC
few | TRBJ2-1 | TRBV11-2 | - | 16 | CASSSILGGSIDEQFF | TGTGCCAGCAGCTCGATCCTCGGGGGATCAATTGATGAGCAGTTCTTC
few | TRBJ2-7 | TRBV29-1 | - | 11 | CSERGDYEQYF | TGCAGCGAAAGGGGGGACTACGAGCAGTACTTC
- | TRBJ1-3 | TRBV5-1 | TRBD1 | 14 | CASSPGTGEGTIYF | TGCGCCAGCAGCCCGGGGACAGGGGAAGGCACCATATATTTT
few | TRBJ2-3 | TRBV20-1 | - | 17 | CSARAPLWKESTDTQYF | TGCAGTGCTAGAGCACCCCTGTGGAAGGAGAGCACAGATACGCAGTATTTT
- | TRBJ1-5 | TRBV6-1 | - | 12 | CASSDQGQPQHF | TGTGCCAGCAGTGACCAGGGACAGCCCCAGCATTTT
many | TRBJ2-6 | TRBV5-1 | - | 16 | CASSLDLAKGANVLTF | TGCGCCAGCAGCTTGGACTTAGCTAAGGGGGCCAACGTCCTGACTTTC
- | TRBJ1-1 | TRBV5-1 | TRBD1 | 15 | CASRRQGGENTEAFF | TGCGCCAGCAGGCGACAGGGCGGGGAGAACACTGAAGCTTTCTTT
- | TRBJ2-2 | TRBV7-9 | TRBD1 | 15 | CASSWTGSATGELFF | TGTGCCAGCAGCTGGACAGGGTCCGCCACCGGGGAGCTGTTTTTT
few | TRBJ1-5 | TRBV19 | - | 13 | CATEGNSNQPQHF | TGTGCCACGGAAGGGAATAGCAATCAGCCCCAGCATTTT
many | TRBJ2-2 | TRBV4-2 | - | 17 | CASSQDRNQTNTGELFF | TGTGCCAGCAGCCAAGATAGGAACCAGACGAACACCGGGGAGCTGTTTTTT
- | TRBJ1-4 | TRBV7-2 | - | 16 | CASSPTYATTNEKLFF | TGTGCCAGCAGCCCGACATACGCGACAACTAATGAAAAACTGTTTTTT
- | TRBJ2-7 | TRBV5-5 | TRBD1 | 15 | CASSDRRGQSYEQYF | TGTGCCAGCAGCGACAGAAGGGGACAGTCCTACGAGCAGTACTTC
- | TRBJ2-1 | TRBV27 | TRBD2 | 18 | CASSLSVPSGYLYNEQFF | TGTGCCAGCAGTTTATCGGTGCCTAGCGGATATCTATACAATGAGCAGTTCTTC
few | TRBJ1-1 | TRBV6-5 | - | 13 | CASNGQMNTEAFF | TGTGCCAGCAATGGACAGATGAACACTGAAGCTTTCTTT
few | TRBJ2-7 | TRBV7-2 | TRBD1 | 16 | CASSLDPGTGGEEQYF | TGTGCCAGCAGCTTAGATCCCGGGACAGGGGGCGAGGAGCAGTACTTC
many | TRBJ1-1 | TRBV7-9 | - | 12 | CASSLGGQEAFF | TGTGCCAGCAGCTTAGGCGGGCAAGAAGCTTTCTTT
many | TRBJ2-2 | TRBV2 | TRBD2 | 14 | CASRGLANTGELFF | TGTGCCAGCAGGGGACTAGCAAACACCGGGGAGCTGTTTTTT
- | TRBJ2-3 | TRBV9 | - | 16 | CASSVRGSRNTDTQYF | TGTGCCAGCAGCGTCCGAGGTTCGCGGAACACAGATACGCAGTATTTT
- | TRBJ1-1 | TRBV20-1 | - | 11 | CSARDVTEAFF | TGCAGTGCTAGAGATGTCACTGAAGCTTTCTTT
- | TRBJ1-2 | TRBV29-1 | - | 12 | CSVDGDMNGYTF | TGCAGCGTTGACGGGGACATGAATGGCTACACCTTC
few | TRBJ2-3 | TRBV7-9 | TRBD2 | 16 | CASSLDGGVITDTQYF | TGTGCCAGCAGCTTAGACGGGGGGGTGATCACAGATACGCAGTATTTT
few | TRBJ2-7 | TRBV6-5 | - | 13 | CASSYSRGYEQYF | TGTGCCAGCAGTTACTCTCGGGGTTACGAGCAGTACTTC
- | TRBJ2-3 | TRBV7-3 | - | 19 | CASSLTSPLGGGPGDTQYF | TGTGCCAGCAGCTTAACCTCTCCCTTAGGGGGGGGGCCAGGAGATACGCAGTATTTT
few | TRBJ1-2 | TRBV5-1 | TRBD1 | 13 | CASSPPGGDGYTF | TGCGCCAGCAGCCCCCCAGGGGGGGACGGCTACACCTTC
- | TRBJ1-1 | TRBV4-3 | TRBD1 | 14 | CASSQGQGLTEAFF | TGCGCCAGCAGCCAAGGACAGGGGCTCACTGAAGCTTTCTTT
few | TRBJ2-2 | TRBV5-1 | - | 15 | CASSGASGNTGELFF | TGCGCCAGCAGCGGGGCCTCTGGGAACACCGGGGAGCTGTTTTTT
few | TRBJ2-3 | TRBV7-2 | TRBD2 | 17 | CASSRLAGARFTDTQYF | TGTGCCAGCAGCAGACTAGCGGGGGCCCGGTTCACAGATACGCAGTATTTT
- | TRBJ2-3 | TRBV20-1 | - | 14 | CSARIGGPTDTQYF | TGCAGTGCTAGGATCGGGGGCCCCACAGATACGCAGTATTTT
once | TRBJ2-3 | TRBV4-3 | - | 11 | CASSDGPARYF | TGCGCCAGCAGCGATGGACCTGCTCGGTATTTT
few | TRBJ1-1 | TRBV20-1 | - | 15 | CSAPKPGHRNTEAFF | TGCAGTGCCCCGAAACCGGGACATAGAAACACTGAAGCTTTCTTT
- | TRBJ2-3 | TRBV5-1 | TRBD1 | 14 | CASRMGQTTDTQYF | TGCGCCAGCAGAATGGGACAGACCACAGATACGCAGTATTTT
- | TRBJ1-5 | TRBV12-3/TRBV12-4 | - | 12 | CASELWGQPQHF | TGTGCCAGCGAGTTGTGGGGCCAGCCCCAGCATTTT
- | TRBJ2-4 | TRBV4-1 | - | 17 | CASSQGRGFGAKNIQYF | TGCGCCAGCAGCCAAGGCAGGGGCTTTGGGGCCAAAAACATTCAGTACTTC
few | TRBJ2-3 | TRBV29-1 | - | 13 | CSVVVVNTDTQYF | TGCAGCGTTGTGGTGGTCAACACAGATACGCAGTATTTT
- | TRBJ1-6 | TRBV6-5 | TRBD1 | 14 | CASRDGTGASPLHF | TGTGCCAGCAGAGATGGGACAGGGGCTTCACCCCTCCACTTT
few | TRBJ2-1 | TRBV7-2 | TRBD1 | 15 | CASSPAGQGYNEQFF | TGTGCCAGCAGCCCTGCGGGACAGGGTTACAATGAGCAGTTCTTC
- | TRBJ2-5 | TRBV6-5 | - | 15 | CASSYSVGRRETQYF | TGTGCCAGCAGTTACTCCGTGGGCAGGCGAGAGACCCAGTACTTC
- | TRBJ2-2 | TRBV7-3 | - | 13 | CASSRTVTGELFF | TGTGCCAGCAGCAGGACAGTGACCGGGGAGCTGTTTTTT
- | TRBJ2-1 | TRBV5-1 | TRBD2 | 16 | CASSGGVAGDYTEQFF | TGCGCCAGCAGCGGTGGAGTAGCGGGGGATTACACTGAGCAGTTCTTC
few | TRBJ2-2 | TRBV4-3 | - | 14 | CASSQDSGDGELFF | TGCGCCAGCAGCCAAGATTCGGGGGACGGGGAGCTGTTTTTT
few | TRBJ2-1 | TRBV29-1 | - | 14 | CSVDHRTFGNEQFF | TGCAGCGTCGACCACAGGACGTTCGGCAATGAGCAGTTCTTC